What follows are 4 T cell receptor beta chains derived from one specimen sequenced in a study of graft-versus-host responses after intestinal transplantation. Their antigens remain unidentified. The protocol was immunoSEQ multiplex PCR, while the TCRdb copy is restricted to in-frame clones and leaves out a portion. The repertoire includes about 96,000 clones, about 93% of them detected once, and around 0.17% sits in the top ten. Sequences were derived from unstimulated CD4+ T cells sorted from spleen or lymph node cells, sampled before intestinal transplant. The receptors come from a human donor who received an intestinal transplant.

The chain recombines TRBV6-6 with TRBJ1-6; D gene unclear. Trimming removed 2 bases at V and 7 bases at J, with 15 bases between. This CDR3 region has 16 residues. Per the germline V gene, CDR1 is MNHNY and CDR2 is SVGAGI (reference sequence). The CDR3: CASSYGPAGGNSPLHF. CDR3 coding DNA: TGTGCCAGCAGTTACGGTCCGGCAGGCGGGAATTCACCCCTCCACTTT.

With respect to this clone: A junction end diverges from the germline sequence, so it may reflect a read error. This chain uses TRBV18 with TRBJ2-3; 8 bases align to TRBD1. The CDR3 extends over 15 amino acids. The germline CDR1 and CDR2 sequences are KGHSH and LQKENI. The chain's CDR3 is CASSPRTGWPDTQYF. DNA for the CDR3: TGTGCCAGCTCGCCACGGACAGGGTGGCCAGATACGCAGTATTTT.

The chain is built from TRBV5-1 and TRBJ2-7; TRBD1 matches 7 bases. CDR1 and CDR2 from the germline V gene are SGHRS and YFSETQ. Unmatched junction bases numbered 2, after V lost 2 bases and J lost 0 bases. This CDR3 region has 14 residues. The CDR3 DNA sequence: TGCGCCAGCAGCTTAGGGACAGACTCCTACGAGCAGTACTTC. This gives the protein CASSLGTDSYEQYF.

This rearrangement joins TRBV6-6 to TRBJ2-7, with 7 bases identical to TRBD1. The CDR3 extends over 14 amino acids. Trimming removed 0 bases from V and 3 bases from J; junction bases left unmatched: 2. Per the germline V gene, CDR1 is MNHNY and CDR2 is SVGAGI (reference sequence). DNA for the CDR3: TGTGCCAGCAGTTACTCAGGACAGGTCTACGAGCAGTACTTC. Encoded protein: CASSYSGQVYEQYF.